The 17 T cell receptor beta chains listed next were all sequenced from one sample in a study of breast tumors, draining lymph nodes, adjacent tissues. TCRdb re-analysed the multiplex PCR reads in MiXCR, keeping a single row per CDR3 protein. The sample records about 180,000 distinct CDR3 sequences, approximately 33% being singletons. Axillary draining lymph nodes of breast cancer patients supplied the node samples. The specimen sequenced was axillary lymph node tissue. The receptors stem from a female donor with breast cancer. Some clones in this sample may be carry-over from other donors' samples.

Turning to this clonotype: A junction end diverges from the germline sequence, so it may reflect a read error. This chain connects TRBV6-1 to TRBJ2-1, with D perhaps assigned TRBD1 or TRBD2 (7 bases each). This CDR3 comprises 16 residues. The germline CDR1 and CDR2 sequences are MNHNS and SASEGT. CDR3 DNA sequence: TGTGCCAGCGGTGAAGCAGGGGGGAGGGCTGGGAATGAGCAGTTCTTC. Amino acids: CASGEAGGRAGNEQFF.

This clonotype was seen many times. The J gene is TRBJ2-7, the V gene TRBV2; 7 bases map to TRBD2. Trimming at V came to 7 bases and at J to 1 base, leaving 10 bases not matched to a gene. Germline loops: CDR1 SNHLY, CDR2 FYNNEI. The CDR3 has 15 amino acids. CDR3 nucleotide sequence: TGTGCCAGCACGGAGGGTCCTAGCGGATCCTACGAGCAGTACTTC. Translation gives CASTEGPSGSYEQYF. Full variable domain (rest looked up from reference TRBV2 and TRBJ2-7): EPEVTQTPSHQVTQMGQEVILRCVPISNHLYFYWYRQILGQKVEFLVSFYNNEISEKSEIFDDQFSVERPDGSNFTLKIRSTKLEDSAMYFCASTEGPSGSYEQYFGPGTRLTVT.

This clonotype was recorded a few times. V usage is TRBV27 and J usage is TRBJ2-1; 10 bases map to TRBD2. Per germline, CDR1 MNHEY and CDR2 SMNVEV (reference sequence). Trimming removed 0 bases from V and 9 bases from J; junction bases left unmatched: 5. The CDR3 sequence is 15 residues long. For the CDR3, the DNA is TGTGCCAGCAGTTTATCGGCTAGCGGGAGTGTTGAGCAGTTCTTC. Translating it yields CASSLSASGSVEQFF.

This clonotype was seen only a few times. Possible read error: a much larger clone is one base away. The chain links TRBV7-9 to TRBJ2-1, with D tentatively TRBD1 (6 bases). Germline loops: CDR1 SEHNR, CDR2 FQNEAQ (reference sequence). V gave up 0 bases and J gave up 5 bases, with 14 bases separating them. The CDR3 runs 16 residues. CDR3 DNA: TGTGCCAGCAGCTTAGCCCCTCAGGGGATTCACAATGAGCAGTTCTTC. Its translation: CASSLAPQGIHNEQFF.

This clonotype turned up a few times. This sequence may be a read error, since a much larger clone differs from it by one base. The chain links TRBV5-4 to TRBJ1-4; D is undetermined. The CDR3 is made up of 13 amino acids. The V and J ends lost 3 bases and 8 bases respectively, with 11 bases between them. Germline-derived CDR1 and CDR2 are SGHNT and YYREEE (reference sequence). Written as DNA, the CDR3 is TGTGCCAGCAGCTCCCAGAATACCGAAAAACTGTTTTTT. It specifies CASSSQNTEKLFF.

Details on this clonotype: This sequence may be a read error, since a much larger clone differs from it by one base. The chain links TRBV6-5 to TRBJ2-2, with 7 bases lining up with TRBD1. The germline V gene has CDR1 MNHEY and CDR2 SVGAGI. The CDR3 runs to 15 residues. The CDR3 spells CASGYDRVGTGELFF. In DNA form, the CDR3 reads TGTGCCAGCGGTTATGACAGGGTTGGCACCGGGGAGCTGTTTTTT.

The CDR3, as DNA: TGTGCCAGCAGCTTGGGTGGGGCGCGCGATACGCAGTATTTT. Translating gives CASSLGGARDTQYF. The V gene is TRBV5-4, the J gene TRBJ2-3; D may be TRBD1 (5 bases). Germline values: CDR1 SGHNT, CDR2 YYREEE (reference sequence). V was pared by 0 bases and J by 6 bases, with 11 bases between. The CDR3 has 14 residues.

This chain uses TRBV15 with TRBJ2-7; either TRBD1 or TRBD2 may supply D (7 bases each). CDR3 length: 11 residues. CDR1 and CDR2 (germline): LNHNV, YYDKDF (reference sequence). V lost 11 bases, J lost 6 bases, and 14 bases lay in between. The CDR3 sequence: CAGRGGCEQYF. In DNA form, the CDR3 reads TGTGCCGGCAGGGGGGGGTGCGAGCAGTACTTC.

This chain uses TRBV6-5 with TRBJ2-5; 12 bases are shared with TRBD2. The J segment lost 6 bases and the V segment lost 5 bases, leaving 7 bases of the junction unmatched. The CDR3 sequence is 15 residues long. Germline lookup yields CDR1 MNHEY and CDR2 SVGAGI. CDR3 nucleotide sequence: TGTGCCAGCAGTAAGACTAGCGGGAGAAACCAGACCCAGTACTTC. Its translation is CASSKTSGRNQTQYF.

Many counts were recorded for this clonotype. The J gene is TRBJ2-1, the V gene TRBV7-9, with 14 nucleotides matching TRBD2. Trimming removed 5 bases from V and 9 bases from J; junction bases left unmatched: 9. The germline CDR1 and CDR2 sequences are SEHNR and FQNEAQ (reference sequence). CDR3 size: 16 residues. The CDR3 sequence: CASSPGLAGVKGEQFF. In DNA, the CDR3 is TGTGCCAGCAGCCCGGGACTAGCGGGGGTTAAGGGTGAGCAGTTCTTC.

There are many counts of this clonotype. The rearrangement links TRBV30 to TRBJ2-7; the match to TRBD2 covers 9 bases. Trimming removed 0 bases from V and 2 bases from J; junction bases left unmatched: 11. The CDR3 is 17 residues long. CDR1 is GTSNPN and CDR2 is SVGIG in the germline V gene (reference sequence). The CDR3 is CAWSVRRSGGFAYEQYF. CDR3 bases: TGTGCCTGGAGTGTACGAAGGAGCGGGGGGTTCGCCTACGAGCAGTACTTC.

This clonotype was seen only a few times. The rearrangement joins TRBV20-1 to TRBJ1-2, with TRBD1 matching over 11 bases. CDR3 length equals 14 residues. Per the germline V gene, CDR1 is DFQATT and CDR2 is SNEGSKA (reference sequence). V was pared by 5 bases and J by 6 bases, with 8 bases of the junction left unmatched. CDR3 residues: CSAGWDRGKDGYTF. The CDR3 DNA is TGCAGTGCTGGCTGGGACAGGGGGAAGGATGGCTACACCTTC.

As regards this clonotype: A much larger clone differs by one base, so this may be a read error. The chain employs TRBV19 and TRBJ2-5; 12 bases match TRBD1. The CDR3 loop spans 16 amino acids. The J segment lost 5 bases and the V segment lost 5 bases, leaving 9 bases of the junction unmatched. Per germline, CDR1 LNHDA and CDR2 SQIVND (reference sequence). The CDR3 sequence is CASSVGGTGGQETQYF. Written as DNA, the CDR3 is TGTGCCAGTAGTGTAGGGGGGACAGGGGGCCAGGAGACCCAGTACTTC.

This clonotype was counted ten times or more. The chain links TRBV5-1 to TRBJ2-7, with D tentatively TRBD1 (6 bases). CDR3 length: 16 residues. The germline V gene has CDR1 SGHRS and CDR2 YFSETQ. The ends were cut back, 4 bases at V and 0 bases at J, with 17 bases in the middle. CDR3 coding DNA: TGCGCCAGCAGCATCCGGACAGAATCAAGCTCCTACGAGCAGTACTTC. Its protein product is CASSIRTESSSYEQYF.

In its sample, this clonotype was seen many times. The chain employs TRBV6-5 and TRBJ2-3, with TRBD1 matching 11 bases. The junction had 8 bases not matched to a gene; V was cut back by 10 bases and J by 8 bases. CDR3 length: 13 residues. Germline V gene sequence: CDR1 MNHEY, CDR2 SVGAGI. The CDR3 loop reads CATLDRGLRTQYF. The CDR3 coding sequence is TGTGCCACTTTGGACAGGGGGCTTCGTACGCAGTATTTT.

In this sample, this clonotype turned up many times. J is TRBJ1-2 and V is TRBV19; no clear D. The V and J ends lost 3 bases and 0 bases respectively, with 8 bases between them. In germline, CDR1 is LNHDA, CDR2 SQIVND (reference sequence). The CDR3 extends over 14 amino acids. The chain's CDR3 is CASSIRAANYGYTF. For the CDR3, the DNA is TGTGCCAGTAGTATCCGGGCAGCTAACTATGGCTACACCTTC.

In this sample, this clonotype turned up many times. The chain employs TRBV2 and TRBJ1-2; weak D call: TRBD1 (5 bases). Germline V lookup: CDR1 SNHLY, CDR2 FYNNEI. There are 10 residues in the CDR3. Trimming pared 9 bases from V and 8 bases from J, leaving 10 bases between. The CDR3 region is CASARDGYTF. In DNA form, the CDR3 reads TGTGCCAGTGCTAGGGACGGCTACACCTTC.